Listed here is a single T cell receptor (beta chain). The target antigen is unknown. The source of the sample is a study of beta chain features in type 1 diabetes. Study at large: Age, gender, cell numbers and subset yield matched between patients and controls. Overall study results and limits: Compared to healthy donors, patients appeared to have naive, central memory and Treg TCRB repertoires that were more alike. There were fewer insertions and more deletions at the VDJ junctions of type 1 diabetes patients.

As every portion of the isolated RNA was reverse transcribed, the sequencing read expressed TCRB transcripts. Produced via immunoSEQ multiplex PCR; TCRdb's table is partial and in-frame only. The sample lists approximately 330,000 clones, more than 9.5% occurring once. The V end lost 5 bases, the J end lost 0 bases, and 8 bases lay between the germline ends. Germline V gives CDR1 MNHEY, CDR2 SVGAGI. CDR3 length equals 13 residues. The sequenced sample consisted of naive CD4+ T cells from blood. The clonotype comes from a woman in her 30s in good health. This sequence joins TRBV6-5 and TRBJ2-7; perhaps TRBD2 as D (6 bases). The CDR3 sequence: CASSRLGSYEQYF. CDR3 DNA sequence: TGTGCCAGCAGTCGACTAGGCTCCTACGAGCAGTACTTC.